The 10 T cell receptor beta chains in this list originate from one sample, sequenced in a study of T cell repertoires in cytomegalovirus infection. TCRdb re-called the reads with MiXCR, one entry per CDR3 protein. In the table there are hundreds of thousands of distinct CDR3 sequences, approximately 6.7% of which are singletons. Material: PBMCs. The receptors were sampled from a human donor in good health (CMV status not recorded). Some clones in this sample may be carry-over from other donors' samples.

Many counts were recorded for this clonotype. The chain has TRBV7-2 and TRBJ2-7, with a weak D call TRBD2 (5 bases). Trimming took 5 bases from V and 5 from J, leaving 19 bases between them. The CDR3 loop spans 15 amino acids. Per the germline V gene, CDR1 is SGHTA and CDR2 is FQGNSA. The CDR3 DNA reads TGTGCCAGCAGCCCCCCCGCGAGGGAAGCAAACGAGCAGTACTTC. The encoded protein is CASSPPAREANEQYF.

The CDR3 spells CASSQRDGYEQYF. The CDR3 nucleotides read TGCGCCAGCAGCCAAAGGGATGGCTACGAGCAGTACTTC. The chain joins TRBV4-3 to TRBJ2-7; D unresolved. Germline V gives CDR1 LGHNA, CDR2 YSLEER. V was pared by 2 bases and J by 3 bases, with 8 bases between. This CDR3 region has 13 residues.

This clonotype has at least ten counts. V usage is TRBV7-2 and J usage is TRBJ1-1; D remains unclear. V shed 4 bases and J shed 3 bases, with 3 bases lying between them. Germline V CDR1 and CDR2: SGHTA, FQGNSA. The CDR3 contains 11 residues. CDR3 amino acids: CASSSYTEAFF. Written as DNA, the CDR3 is TGTGCCAGCAGCTCATACACTGAAGCTTTCTTT.

V gene TRBV6-4 combines with J gene TRBJ2-1; D is unresolved. The CDR3 contains 14 residues. V was shortened by 5 bases and J by 4 bases, with 12 bases between the two germline ends. Germline CDR1 MRHNA, CDR2 SNTAGT. The CDR3 bases are TGTGCCAGCAGTCTTTTTTCTAGTTACAATGAGCAGTTCTTC. This gives the protein CASSLFSSYNEQFF.

This clonotype came up many times. The V gene is TRBV29-1, the J gene TRBJ2-3; the D is unclear. This CDR3 has 12 residues. Germline-derived CDR1 and CDR2 are SQVTM and ANQGSEA. V lost 5 bases and J lost 3, with 9 bases in between. CDR3 nucleotide sequence: TGCAGCGTTACCCCCCAGACAGATACGCAGTATTTT. Protein product: CSVTPQTDTQYF.

This clonotype was seen repeatedly, ten times or more. This chain connects TRBV7-2 to TRBJ1-6; TRBD1 might be the D (6 bases). Trimming removed 5 bases at V and 7 bases at J, with 12 bases between. This CDR3 region has 14 residues. CDR1 is SGHTA and CDR2 is FQGNSA in the germline V gene. CDR3 nucleotide sequence: TGTGCCAGCAGCCCGGACAGAGTCAATTCACCCCTCCACTTT. Amino acid sequence: CASSPDRVNSPLHF.

This clonotype was recorded many times. The rearrangement links TRBV6-2 or TRBV6-3 to TRBJ2-1; a possible D gene is TRBD1 (5 bases). Germline V CDR1 and CDR2: MNHEY, SVGEGT. The CDR3 length is 12 residues. Deletions cut 4 bases from V and 5 bases from J, with 6 bases between. CDR3 sequence reads: CASSWGDNEQFF. The DNA for the CDR3 is TGTGCCAGCAGTTGGGGCGACAATGAGCAGTTCTTC.

In this sample, this clonotype turned up many times. The chain joins TRBV6-1 to TRBJ1-2; 10 bases align to TRBD1. Unmatched junction bases numbered 6, after V lost 5 bases and J lost 6 bases. Per the germline V gene, CDR1 is MNHNS and CDR2 is SASEGT. The CDR3 runs 14 residues. CDR3 sequence reads: CASSSGTGVDGYTF. The CDR3, as DNA: TGTGCCAGCAGTTCCGGGACAGGGGTAGATGGCTACACCTTC.

This clonotype appeared many times. The V and J genes are TRBV28 and TRBJ1-2; perhaps TRBD1 as D (6 bases). The germline V gene encodes CDR1 MDHEN and CDR2 SYDVKM. Trimming took off 2 bases at V and 2 bases at J, with 9 bases between the two ends. CDR3 size: 14 residues. CDR3 nucleotides: TGTGCCAGCAGTTTAGAGGGGGAGAACTATGGCTACACCTTC. As protein: CASSLEGENYGYTF.

Many counts were recorded for this clonotype. This chain connects TRBV7-2 to TRBJ1-1; TRBD1 is a possible D gene (6 bases). CDR1 is SGHTA, CDR2 FQGNSA, per germline. This CDR3 comprises 14 residues. Trimming took 5 bases from V and 1 from J, leaving 11 bases between them. CDR3 bases: TGTGCCAGCAGCCCGGGACACCAGAACACTGAAGCTTTCTTT. This sequence encodes CASSPGHQNTEAFF.